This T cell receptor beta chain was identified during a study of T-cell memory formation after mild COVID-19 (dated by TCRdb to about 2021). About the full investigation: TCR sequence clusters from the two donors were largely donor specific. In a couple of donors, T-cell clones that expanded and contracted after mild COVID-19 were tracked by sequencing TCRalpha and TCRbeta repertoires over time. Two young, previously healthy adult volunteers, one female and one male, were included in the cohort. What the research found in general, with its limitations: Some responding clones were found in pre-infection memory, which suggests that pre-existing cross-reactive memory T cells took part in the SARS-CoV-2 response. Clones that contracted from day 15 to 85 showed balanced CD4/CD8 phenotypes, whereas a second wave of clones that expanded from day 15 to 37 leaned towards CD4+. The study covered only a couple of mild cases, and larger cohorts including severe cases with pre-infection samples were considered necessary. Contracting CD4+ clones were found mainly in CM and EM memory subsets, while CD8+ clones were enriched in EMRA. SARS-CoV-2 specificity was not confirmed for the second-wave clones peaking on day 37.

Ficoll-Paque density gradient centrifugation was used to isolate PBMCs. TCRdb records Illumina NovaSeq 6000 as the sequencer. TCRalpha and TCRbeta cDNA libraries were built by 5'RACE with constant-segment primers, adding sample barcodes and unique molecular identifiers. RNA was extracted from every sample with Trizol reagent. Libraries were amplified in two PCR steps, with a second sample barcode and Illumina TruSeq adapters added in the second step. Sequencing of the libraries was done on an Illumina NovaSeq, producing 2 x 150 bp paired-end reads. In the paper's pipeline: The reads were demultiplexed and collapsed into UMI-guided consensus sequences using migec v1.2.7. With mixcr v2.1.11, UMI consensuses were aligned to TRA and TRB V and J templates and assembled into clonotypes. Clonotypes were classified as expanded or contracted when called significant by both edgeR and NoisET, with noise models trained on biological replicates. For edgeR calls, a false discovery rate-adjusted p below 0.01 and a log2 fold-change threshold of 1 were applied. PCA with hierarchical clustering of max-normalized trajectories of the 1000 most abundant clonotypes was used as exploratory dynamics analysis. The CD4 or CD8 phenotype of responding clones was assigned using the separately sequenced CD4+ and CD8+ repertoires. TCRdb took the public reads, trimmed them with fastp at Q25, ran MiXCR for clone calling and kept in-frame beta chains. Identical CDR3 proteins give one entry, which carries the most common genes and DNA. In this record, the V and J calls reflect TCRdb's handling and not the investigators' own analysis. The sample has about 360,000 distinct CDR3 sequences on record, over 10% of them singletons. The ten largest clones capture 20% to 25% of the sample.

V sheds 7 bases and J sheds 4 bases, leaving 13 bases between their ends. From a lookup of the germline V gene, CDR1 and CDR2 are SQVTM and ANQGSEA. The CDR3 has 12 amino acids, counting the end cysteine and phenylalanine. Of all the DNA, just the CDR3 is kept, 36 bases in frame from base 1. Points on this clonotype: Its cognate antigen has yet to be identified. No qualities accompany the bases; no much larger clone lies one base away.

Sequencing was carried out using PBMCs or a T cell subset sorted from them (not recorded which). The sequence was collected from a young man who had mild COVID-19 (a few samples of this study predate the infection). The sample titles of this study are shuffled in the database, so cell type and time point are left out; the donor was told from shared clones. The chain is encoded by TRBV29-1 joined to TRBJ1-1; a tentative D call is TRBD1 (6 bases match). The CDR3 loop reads CSAGPQGTEAFF. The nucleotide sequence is TGCAGCGCCGGCCCACAGGGCACTGAAGCTTTCTTT.